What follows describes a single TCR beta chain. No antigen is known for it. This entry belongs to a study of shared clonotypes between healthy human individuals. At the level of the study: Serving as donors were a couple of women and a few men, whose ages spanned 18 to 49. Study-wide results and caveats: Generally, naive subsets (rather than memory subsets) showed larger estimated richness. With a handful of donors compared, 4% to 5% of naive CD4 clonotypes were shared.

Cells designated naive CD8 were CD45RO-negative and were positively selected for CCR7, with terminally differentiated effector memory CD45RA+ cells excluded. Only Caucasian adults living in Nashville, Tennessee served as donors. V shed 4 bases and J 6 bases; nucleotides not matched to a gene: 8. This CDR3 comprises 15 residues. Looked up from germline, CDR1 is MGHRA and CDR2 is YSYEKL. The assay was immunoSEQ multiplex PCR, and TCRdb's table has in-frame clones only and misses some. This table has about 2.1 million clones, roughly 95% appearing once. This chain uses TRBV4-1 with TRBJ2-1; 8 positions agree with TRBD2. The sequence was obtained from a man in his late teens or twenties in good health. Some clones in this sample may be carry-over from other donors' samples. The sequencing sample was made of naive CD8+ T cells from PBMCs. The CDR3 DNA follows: TGCGCCAGCAGCCCCGTAGGGACTAGGGGCAATGAGCAGTTCTTC. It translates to CASSPVGTRGNEQFF.